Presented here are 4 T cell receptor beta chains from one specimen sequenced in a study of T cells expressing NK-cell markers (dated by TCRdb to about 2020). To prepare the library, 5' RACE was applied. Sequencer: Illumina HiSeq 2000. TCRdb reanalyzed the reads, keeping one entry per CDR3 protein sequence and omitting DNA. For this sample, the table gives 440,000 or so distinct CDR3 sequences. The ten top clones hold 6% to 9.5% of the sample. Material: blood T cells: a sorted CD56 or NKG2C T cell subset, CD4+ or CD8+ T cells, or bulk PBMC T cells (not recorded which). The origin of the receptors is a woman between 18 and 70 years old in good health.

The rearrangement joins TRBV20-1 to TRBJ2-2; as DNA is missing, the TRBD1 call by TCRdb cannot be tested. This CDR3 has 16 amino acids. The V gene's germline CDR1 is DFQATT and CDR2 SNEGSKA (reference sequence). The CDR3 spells CSAVGTLGVRAGELFF.

Here the CDR3 reads CASSLGTEAFF. V and J are TRBV12-3 or TRBV12-4 and TRBJ1-1. CDR3 length: 11 amino acids.

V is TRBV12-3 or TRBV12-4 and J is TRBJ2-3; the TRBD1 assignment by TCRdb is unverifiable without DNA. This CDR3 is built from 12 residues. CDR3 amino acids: CASSLFGGRQYF.

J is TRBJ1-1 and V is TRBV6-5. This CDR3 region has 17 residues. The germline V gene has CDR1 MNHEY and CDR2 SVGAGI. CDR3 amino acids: CASSRTRQGGTNTEAFF.